These 25 T cell receptor beta chains were all obtained from the same sample, sequenced in a study of blood T cell repertoires in COVID-19 (TCRdb year 2020). Library preparation was by the immunoSEQ multiplex PCR assay. What TCRdb holds here is the immuneACCESS table cut down to in-frame rearrangements. Part of the clones is not present; checked against another copy, under half of the missing clones reflect an unresolved V gene, and the others are unexplained. The sample table shows hundreds of thousands of clones, and roughly four fifths are seen once. Of the sample, under 2% is held by the ten largest clones. The sequencing sample was made of peripheral blood. The receptors originated from a woman older than 75 with acute or convalescent COVID-19.

The genes are TRBV11-3 and TRBJ2-5; D possibly corresponds to TRBD1 (5 bases). Trimming removed 5 bases at V and 3 bases at J, with 10 bases between. This CDR3 spans 13 amino acids. Looked up from germline, CDR1 is SGHNT and CDR2 is YENEEA. The CDR3: CASSPGREETQYF. The CDR3, as DNA: TGTGCCAGCAGCCCCGGCAGGGAAGAGACCCAGTACTTC.

This clone appeared a single time. The chain links TRBV28 to TRBJ1-4; 8 nucleotides match TRBD1. The germline V gene has CDR1 MDHEN and CDR2 SYDVKM. This CDR3 has 15 amino acids. V trimming: 4 bases; J trimming: 4 bases; junction bases outside the gene matches: 5. The CDR3 loop is CASSSGGRDNEKLFF. CDR3 sequence (DNA): TGTGCCAGCAGTTCAGGGGGCCGTGATAATGAAAAACTGTTTTTT.

The chain combines TRBV27 with TRBJ1-6, with 7 bases fitting TRBD1. V shed 5 bases and J 9 bases; nucleotides not matched to a gene: 7. Germline values: CDR1 MNHEY, CDR2 SMNVEV (reference sequence). The CDR3 is 14 residues long. CDR3 nucleotides: TGTGCCAGCAGTAAGTGGTCAGGGGGTTCACCCCTCCACTTT. Its protein product is CASSKWSGGSPLHF.

The CDR3 nucleotides read TGCGCCAGCAGCCAAGGGGCGGGGGCGAACACCGGGGAGCTGTTTTTT. Amino acids: CASSQGAGANTGELFF. The chain links TRBV4-3 to TRBJ2-2; 7 nucleotides match TRBD2. CDR1 is LGHNA, CDR2 YSLEER, per germline. Losses at the gene ends were 1 base for V and 0 bases for J; bases not matched to a gene: 2. There are 16 residues in the CDR3.

The chain couples TRBV7-3 to TRBJ2-3, with TRBD1 matching over 7 bases. There are 17 residues in the CDR3. Germline V lookup: CDR1 SGHTA, CDR2 FQGTGA. The V and J ends lost 0 bases and 2 bases, in that order; junction bases with no gene match: 8. The CDR3 protein is CASSLTTGSSPTDTQYF. CDR3 DNA sequence: TGTGCCAGCAGCTTAACGACAGGGAGTAGTCCCACAGATACGCAGTATTTT.

The chain employs TRBV3-1 (or the pseudogene TRBV3-2) and TRBJ2-7; 11 bases match TRBD2. J lost 6 bases, V lost 4 bases, and 8 bases had no gene match. Germline V CDR1 and CDR2: LGHDT, YNNKEL (reference sequence). This CDR3 is built from 15 residues. DNA of the CDR3: TGTGCCAGCAGCCCATTACTAGCGGGAGTAGGCGAGCAGTACTTC. Its translation: CASSPLLAGVGEQYF.

The chain has TRBV30 and TRBJ1-1; maybe TRBD1 (5 bases). Trimming shortened V by 8 bases and J by 2 bases, and 21 bases separated the two germline ends. The CDR3 is made up of 15 amino acids. From germline, CDR1 is GTSNPN and CDR2 SVGIG (reference sequence). CDR3 bases: TGTGCCGCCGGGCCTTACAGGCGGTCCAACACTGAAGCTTTCTTT. As protein: CAAGPYRRSNTEAFF. Together with reference TRBV30 and TRBJ1-1, the CDR3 gives the full variable domain: SQTIHQWPATLVQPVGSPLSLECTVEGTSNPNLYWYRQAAGRGLQLLFYSVGIGQISSEVPQNLSASRPQDRQFILSSKKLLLSDSGFYLCAAGPYRRSNTEAFFGQGTRLTVV.

The chain is built from TRBV18 and TRBJ1-5; the D is unclear. This CDR3 is 15 amino acids long. Between the trimmed V and J ends, which lost 3 bases and 3 bases, there was a span of 12 bases. Germline CDR1 is KGHSH and CDR2 is LQKENI. In DNA, the CDR3 is TGTGCCAGCTCACCTCAGCGGAAGAACAATCAGCCCCAGCATTTT. Its translation is CASSPQRKNNQPQHF. The full variable domain, completed using reference TRBV18 and TRBJ1-5, is NAGVMQNPRHLVRRRGQEARLRCSPMKGHSHVYWYRQLPEEGLKFMVYLQKENIIDESGMPKERFSAEFPKEGPSILRIQQVVRGDSAAYFCASSPQRKNNQPQHFGDGTRLSIL.

The chain combines TRBV11-2 with TRBJ1-2; D is unresolved. Trimming removed 3 bases at V and 2 bases at J, with 10 bases between. Germline V gene lookup returns CDR1 SGHAT and CDR2 FQNNGV. CDR3 length: 14 amino acids. CDR3 sequence (DNA): TGTGCCAGCAGCTTCCGAGACACCAACTATGGCTACACCTTC. This codes for CASSFRDTNYGYTF.

The V gene is TRBV2, the J gene TRBJ1-2; 10 bases line up with TRBD1. CDR3 length: 15 residues. Germline V CDR1 and CDR2: SNHLY, FYNNEI. Unmatched junction bases numbered 8, after V lost 6 bases and J lost 4 bases. The CDR3 bases are TGTGCCAGCAGCCTAGGACAGGGGGGGAGCTATGGCTACACCTTC. It is translated as CASSLGQGGSYGYTF.

V and J are TRBV6-5 and TRBJ1-1; 7 bases are a match to TRBD1. Germline V gene lookup returns CDR1 MNHEY and CDR2 SVGAGI. The length of the CDR3 is 12 residues. The ends lost 5 bases at V and 5 bases at J; junction bases unmatched: 2. CDR3 bases: TGTGCCAGCAGTCCGGGACAGACTGAAGCTTTCTTT. It yields the protein CASSPGQTEAFF.

This chain uses TRBV9 with TRBJ2-2; 7 positions match TRBD2. Unmatched junction bases numbered 5, after V lost 5 bases and J lost 4 bases. Per the germline V gene, CDR1 is SGDLS and CDR2 is YYNGEE. The CDR3 is made up of 14 amino acids. For the CDR3, the DNA is TGTGCCAGCAGGGGAGGGAGGCTCACCGGGGAGCTGTTTTTT. Translating it yields CASRGGRLTGELFF.

The count of this clone is one. The chain links TRBV6-5 to TRBJ2-2; D is perhaps TRBD1 (6 bases). There are 14 residues in the CDR3. The V end was cut by 0 bases, the J end by 10 bases, with 12 bases between. CDR1 and CDR2 (germline): MNHEY, SVGAGI. The CDR3 DNA reads as TGTGCCAGCAGTTACTCGACAGGTTTCGTGGAGCTGTTTTTT. It encodes CASSYSTGFVELFF.

CDR3 DNA: TGTGCCAGCAGTGAACGGGGGTCCTACACAGATACGCAGTATTTT. It encodes CASSERGSYTDTQYF. The gene calls are TRBV2 and TRBJ2-3, with D perhaps TRBD2 (6 bases). Per the germline V gene, CDR1 is SNHLY and CDR2 is FYNNEI. Trimming removed 2 bases at V and 2 bases at J, with 11 bases between. There are 15 residues in the CDR3.

The rearrangement links TRBV7-3 to TRBJ2-1; TRBD2 matches 12 bases. The CDR3 extends over 18 amino acids. Germline CDR1 and CDR2: SGHTA and FQGTGA. The trim removed 1 base at V and 2 bases at J, leaving 6 bases unmatched. CDR3: CASSLMPTSGSPYNEQFF. CDR3 bases: TGTGCCAGCAGCTTAATGCCGACTAGCGGGAGCCCCTACAATGAGCAGTTCTTC.

The J gene is TRBJ2-3, the V gene TRBV6-1, with 7 bases matching TRBD1. V trimming: 3 bases; J trimming: 0 bases; junction bases outside the gene matches: 6. The CDR3 extends over 16 amino acids. Germline values: CDR1 MNHNS, CDR2 SASEGT. The CDR3 sequence: CASSELRGSSTDTQYF. DNA for the CDR3: TGTGCCAGCAGTGAGCTCAGGGGGTCTAGCACAGATACGCAGTATTTT.

This clone was counted once. The chain employs TRBV19 and TRBJ1-5, with 8 bases lining up with TRBD1. This CDR3 comprises 13 residues. The V segment lost 10 bases and the J segment 3 bases; nucleotides outside the gene matches: 5. Germline CDR1 is LNHDA and CDR2 is SQIVND (reference sequence). The CDR3: CAIADRVNQPQHF. The DNA for the CDR3 is TGTGCCATTGCGGACAGGGTCAATCAGCCCCAGCATTTT.

The chain combines TRBV6-6 with TRBJ1-4; 7 positions agree with TRBD1. V was clipped by 8 bases and J by 5 bases; unmatched bases: 14. Per germline, CDR1 MNHNY and CDR2 SVGAGI (reference sequence). This CDR3 region has 16 residues. The CDR3 DNA reads TGTGCCAGCCGACCCCCGTTGGGGACAGCGAATGAAAAACTGTTTTTT. Amino acids: CASRPPLGTANEKLFF.

V gene TRBV18 combines with J gene TRBJ2-3; D might be TRBD1 (5 bases). Germline CDR1 KGHSH, CDR2 LQKENI. With 5 bases removed from V and 4 bases from J, the gap between germline ends came to 13 bases. The CDR3 is 14 amino acids. The CDR3 nucleotides read TGTGCCAGCTCATCGAACCAGGGATCAGATACGCAGTATTTT. Translation gives CASSSNQGSDTQYF.

The chain has TRBV4-1 and TRBJ2-5; 8 positions agree with TRBD1. CDR3 length: 15 amino acids. The trim removed 3 bases at V and 5 bases at J, leaving 8 bases unmatched. Germline CDR1 reads MGHRA; CDR2 reads YSYEKL. The CDR3 region is CASSQFMDRAETQYF. In DNA form, the CDR3 reads TGCGCCAGCAGCCAGTTTATGGACAGGGCTGAGACCCAGTACTTC.

Points on this clone: A junction end diverges from the germline sequence, so it may reflect a read error. The CDR3 nucleotides read TGTGCCAGCAGCGCCGGGTCAAGACACCGGGGAGCTGTTTTT. Translated: CASSAGSRHRGAVF. This chain connects TRBV7-9 to TRBJ2-2; D is possibly TRBD2 (5 bases). Germline V gene lookup returns CDR1 SEHNR and CDR2 FQNEAQ (reference sequence). The length of the CDR3 is 14 residues.

The chain carries TRBV5-1 and TRBJ2-7; weak D call: TRBD1 (6 bases). This CDR3 has 16 amino acids. The germline CDR1 and CDR2 sequences are SGHRS and YFSETQ. V was clipped by 4 bases and J by 6 bases, with 23 bases between them. CDR3 in DNA: TGCGCCAGCAGCAGACTAACCGTCAGGGGAGAGGGCGAGCAGTACTTC. As protein: CASSRLTVRGEGEQYF.

The chain has TRBV19 and TRBJ1-6; D is possibly TRBD1 (5 bases). V was shortened by 2 bases and J by 5 bases, with 16 bases between the two germline ends. From germline, CDR1 is LNHDA and CDR2 SQIVND (reference sequence). The CDR3 has 17 residues. The CDR3 protein is CASSISSRAYDNSPLHF. CDR3 nucleotide sequence: TGTGCCAGTAGTATATCGTCCAGGGCGTATGATAATTCACCCCTCCACTTT.

Only a few counts were recorded for this clone. V and J are TRBV23-1 and TRBJ1-2; maybe TRBD1 (5 bases). TRBV23-1 belongs to the ORF category, with a function that is uncertain. V was cut by 2 bases and J by 4 bases, with 14 bases left in between. CDR3 length equals 15 residues. The CDR3 is CASSQVRAGFYGYTF. The CDR3 nucleotides are TGCGCCAGCAGTCAAGTCAGGGCTGGGTTCTATGGCTACACCTTC.

The rearrangement uses TRBV7-6 and TRBJ1-1, with 7 bases identical to TRBD1. Trimming at V came to 1 base and at J to 0 bases, leaving 2 bases not matched to a gene. CDR3 size: 15 residues. The germline CDR1 and CDR2 sequences are SGHVS and FNYEAQ. The chain's CDR3 is CASSLEGQLNTEAFF. In DNA form, the CDR3 reads TGTGCCAGCAGCTTAGAGGGACAGCTGAACACTGAAGCTTTCTTT.